This T cell receptor (beta chain) was identified during a study of cytomegalovirus exposure and HLA in healthy donors. This CDR3 contains 17 residues. The ends lost 5 bases at V and 4 bases at J; junction bases unmatched: 9. Looked up from germline, CDR1 is KGHSH and CDR2 is LQKENI. Points on this clone: Antigen: not known.

The study ran its PCR with 60 Vbeta and 13 Jbeta primers. Some clones are missing from TCRdb's copy, which holds only in-frame ones; the method was immunoSEQ multiplex PCR. The table has 150,000 to 200,000 clones, around 81% seen once. Study-wide points: As a later analysis revealed, the rate of TCR association differed by HLA locus, with DRB1 most and HLA-C fewest. Association with HLA alleles at 0.05 false discovery rate was found for 15,000 to 20,000 TCR beta sequences in a later analysis.

The rearrangement joins TRBV18 to TRBJ2-2, with 11 bases aligning to TRBD2. Sequencing was done on a sample of PBMCs. The TCR originated in a woman in her 30s in good health and CMV-seronegative. Written as DNA, the CDR3 is TGTGCCAGCTCAGCGACTAGCGGGACGACTGGCACCGGGGAGCTGTTTTTT. It codes for CASSATSGTTGTGELFF.